Listed here is a single TCR beta chain. The antigen it binds to is not known. No clone much larger than this one lies a single base away; base qualities are absent. The data stem from a study of shared clonotypes between healthy human individuals (dated by TCRdb to the early 2020s). About the investigation overall: A couple of women and three men aged 18 to 49 years were included in the cohort. To estimate repertoire size and how much clonotype sharing occurs between individuals, the study deeply sequenced the blood TCR repertoires of five healthy adults. Per donor, leukapheresis produced somewhere between about 0.9 and 9 billion PBMCs. Libraries were prepared and TCR repertoires were sequenced by different laboratories using diverse techniques, in order to increase sequencing depth and limit assay-specific biases. For each donor, CD4 naive and CD4 memory were each run on three plates, CD8 naive on two plates, and CD8 memory on one plate.

The research as a whole found: Naive subsets generally had larger estimated clonotype richness than memory subsets did. Sharing across several donors was observed for roughly 5.4% of naive CD4, less than 4% of naive CD8, roughly 2.3% of memory CD4, and about 0.39% of memory CD8 clonotypes. Incomplete sequencing was indicated by rarefaction of sorted-subset datasets, despite the large sequencing depth. Based on pairwise subsampling, the degree of clonotype sharing among donors was expected to be affected by sequencing depth. Sampling was restricted to blood, and TCR repertoires in tissue are likely to differ from TCR repertoires in blood. Higher generation probabilities were observed for clonotypes shared by all four sorted-subset donors than for non-shared clonotypes. The genetic and exposure-history diversity represented was limited by the small number of donors.

CD8 naive samples were obtained by positive selection for CCR7 among CD45RO-negative cells, yielding a CD45RA+CCR7+ population from which TemRA cells were excluded. The donors were healthy, HIV-negative adults with no recently reported acute infections or vaccinations. Every donor was a Caucasian adult residing in Nashville, Tennessee, USA. Blood was collected by leukapheresis, and PBMCs were isolated by Ficoll-Histopaque density gradient centrifugation and then cryopreserved in liquid nitrogen vapor phase. Analytical flow cytometry was used to check the purity and quantity of every magnetically sorted T cell population. From each sorted fraction, genomic DNA was isolated and quantified by UV absorbance on a Nanodrop 2000c. TCR CDR3 regions were amplified from genomic DNA by multiplex PCR using the deep immunoSEQ assay. Extracted genomic DNA from each cell subset was spread evenly across all wells of several immunoSEQ 96-well plates, with each plate serving as a replicate. For sorted subsets, about 0.2 ug genomic DNA, equal to 25,000 to 35,000 T cell genomes, was loaded into each replicate PCR. The purified libraries were quantified using a Qubit 3.0 fluorometer, sized with a Bioanalyzer 2100, and then quantified again using the KAPA Library Quantification kit. Every immunoSEQ 96-well plate was sequenced on a dedicated single-read 150-cycle Illumina NextSeq 550 flow cell. The authors processed their data as follows. Because only junctional sequences without quality scores were contained in the immunoSEQ output, filtering matching that applied to full-length reads could not be performed. To assign V/J genes and CDR3, sequences were annotated using PyIR, a Python wrapper for IgBLAST v1.9, with IMGT germline references. Reads were removed for weak V/J assignments (E-value above 1e-6), missing CDR3, stop codons, out-of-frame junctions, or ambiguous translated residues. V3J clonotypes were defined by identical inferred V gene, J gene, and CDR3 amino acid sequence. Percentage overlap between repertoires was computed as shared unique clonotypes divided by the size of the smaller repertoire. Three approaches were used to assess repertoire richness: RTK rarefaction, the Chao1 estimator, and Recon v2.1 estimates of unobserved clonotypes. Generation probabilities were computed with OLGA for all TCRbeta clonotypes obtained by the gDNA method from several donors. What TCRdb holds here is the immuneACCESS table cut down to in-frame rearrangements. Part of the clones is not present; checked against another copy, under half of the missing clones reflect an unresolved V gene, and the others are unexplained. Clonal size and the V and J genes are those of that table, whereas D and trimming came from the DNA. Counted in this sample were around 1,900,000 clones; 80% to 95% of them appeared once. Of the sample, less than 2% falls within the top ten clones.

As encoded in the germline V gene, CDR1 is MNHNS while CDR2 is SASEGT. Inclusive of the bounding cysteine and phenylalanine, the CDR3 is 14 residues long. The retained sequence is limited to the CDR3, 42 bases, with the frame set at the first base. V is clipped by 6 bases and J by 0 bases, and the sequence between their germline boundaries is 12 bases long. The sequencing sample was made of naive CD8+ T cells from PBMCs. Per the publication, the cell subset or site label means: CD45RA+CCR7+. The chain is encoded by TRBV6-1 joined to TRBJ2-7, and the D gene may be TRBD2, 7 bases matching. The clonotype originates from a man younger than 35 in good health. Some clones in this sample may be carry-over from other donors' samples. The DNA reads TGTGCCAGCAGGAGGGGGGGTCCCTCCTACGAGCAGTACTTC. Translated, this is CASRRGGPSYEQYF.